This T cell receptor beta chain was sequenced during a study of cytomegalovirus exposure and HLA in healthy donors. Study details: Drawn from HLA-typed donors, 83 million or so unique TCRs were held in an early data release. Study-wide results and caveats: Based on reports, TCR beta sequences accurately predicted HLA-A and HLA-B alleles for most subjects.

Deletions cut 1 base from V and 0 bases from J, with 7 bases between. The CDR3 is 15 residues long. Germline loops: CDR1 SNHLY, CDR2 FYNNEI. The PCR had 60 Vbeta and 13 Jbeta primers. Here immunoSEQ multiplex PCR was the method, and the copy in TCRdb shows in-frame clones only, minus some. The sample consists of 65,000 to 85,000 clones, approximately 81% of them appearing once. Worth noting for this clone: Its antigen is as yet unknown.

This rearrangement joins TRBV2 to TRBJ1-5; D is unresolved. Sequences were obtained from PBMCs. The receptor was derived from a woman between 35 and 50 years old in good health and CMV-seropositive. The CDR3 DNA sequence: TGTGCCAGCAGTGAAGATCAGGCTAGCAATCAGCCCCAGCATTTT. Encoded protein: CASSEDQASNQPQHF. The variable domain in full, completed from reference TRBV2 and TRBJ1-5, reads EPEVTQTPSHQVTQMGQEVILRCVPISNHLYFYWYRQILGQKVEFLVSFYNNEISEKSEIFDDQFSVERPDGSNFTLKIRSTKLEDSAMYFCASSEDQASNQPQHFGDGTRLSIL.